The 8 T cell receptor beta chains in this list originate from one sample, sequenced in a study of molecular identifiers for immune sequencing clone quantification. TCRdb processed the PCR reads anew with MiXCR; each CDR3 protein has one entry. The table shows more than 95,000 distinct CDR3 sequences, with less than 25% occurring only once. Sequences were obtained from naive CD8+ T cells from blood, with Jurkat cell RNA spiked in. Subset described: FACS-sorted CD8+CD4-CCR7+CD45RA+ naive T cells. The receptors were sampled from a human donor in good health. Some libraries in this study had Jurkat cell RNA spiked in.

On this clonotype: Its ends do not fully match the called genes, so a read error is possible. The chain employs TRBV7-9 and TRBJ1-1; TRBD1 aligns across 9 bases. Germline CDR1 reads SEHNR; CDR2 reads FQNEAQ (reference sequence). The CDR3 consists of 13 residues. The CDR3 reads CASSPPGQGEALF. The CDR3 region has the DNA TGTGCCAGCAGCCCCCCGGGACAGGGTGAAGCTTTGTTT.

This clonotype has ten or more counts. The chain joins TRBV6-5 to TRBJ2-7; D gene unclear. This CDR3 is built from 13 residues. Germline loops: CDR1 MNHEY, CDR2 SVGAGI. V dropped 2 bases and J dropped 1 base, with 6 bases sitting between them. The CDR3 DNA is TGTGCCAGCAGTTACACAGAATCCTACGAGCAGTACTTC. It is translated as CASSYTESYEQYF.

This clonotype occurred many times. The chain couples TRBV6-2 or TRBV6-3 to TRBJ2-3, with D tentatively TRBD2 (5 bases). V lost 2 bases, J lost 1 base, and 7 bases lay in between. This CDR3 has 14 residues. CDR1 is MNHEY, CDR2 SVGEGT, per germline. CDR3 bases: TGTGCCAGCAGTTACGAGGGTCGCACAGATACGCAGTATTTT. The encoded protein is CASSYEGRTDTQYF.

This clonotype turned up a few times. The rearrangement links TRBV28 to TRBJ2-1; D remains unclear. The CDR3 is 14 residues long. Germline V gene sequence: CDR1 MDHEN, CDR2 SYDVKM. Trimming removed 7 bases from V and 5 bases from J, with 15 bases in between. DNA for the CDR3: TGTGCCAGCACCCCCCCTGGTCAGCACAATGAGCAGTTCTTC. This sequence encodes CASTPPGQHNEQFF.

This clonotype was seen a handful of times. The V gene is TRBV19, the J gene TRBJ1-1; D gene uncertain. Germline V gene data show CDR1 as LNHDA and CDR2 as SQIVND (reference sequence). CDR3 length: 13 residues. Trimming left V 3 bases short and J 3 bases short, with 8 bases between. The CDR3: CASSMDAYTEAFF. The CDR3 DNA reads TGTGCCAGTAGTATGGATGCGTACACTGAAGCTTTCTTT.

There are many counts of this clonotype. CDR3 nucleotide sequence: TGTGCCAGCAGTTACTCGGAACCCACAGATACGCAGTATTTT. Translation gives CASSYSEPTDTQYF. The chain joins TRBV6-5 to TRBJ2-3; D not resolved. The CDR3 spans 14 residues. Germline V gene sequence: CDR1 MNHEY, CDR2 SVGAGI. Trimming removed 0 bases at V and 2 bases at J, with 6 bases between.

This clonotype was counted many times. CDR3 nucleotides: TGTGCCAGCACCCAAACCTCCCCACTAGCGGGACTGGTCACAGATACGCAGTATTTT. This codes for CASTQTSPLAGLVTDTQYF. The chain uses TRBV2 and TRBJ2-3; 10 nucleotides align to TRBD2. The CDR3 runs to 19 residues. The germline gives CDR1 SNHLY, CDR2 FYNNEI. Germline trimming cut 7 bases from V and 2 bases from J; bases unmatched to any gene: 18.

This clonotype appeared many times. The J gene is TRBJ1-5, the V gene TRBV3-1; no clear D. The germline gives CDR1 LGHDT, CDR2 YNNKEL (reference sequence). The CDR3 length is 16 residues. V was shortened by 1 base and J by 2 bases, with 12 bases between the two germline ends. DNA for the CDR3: TGTGCCAGCAGCCAAGTCCGCAGCGGGTGCAATCAGCCCCAGCATTTT. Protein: CASSQVRSGCNQPQHF.